The 17 T cell receptor beta chains below all came from one sample that was sequenced in a study of cytomegalovirus exposure and HLA in healthy donors. Repertoires were generated with immunoSEQ multiplex PCR, while TCRdb's copy carries only in-frame clones and drops some. The sample yields about 70,000 clones, 94% seen once. What was sequenced was PBMCs. These receptor sequences come from a woman aged 18-30 years in good health and CMV-seropositive.

This chain connects TRBV2 to TRBJ1-5; D remains unclear. This CDR3 contains 13 residues. Germline V lookup: CDR1 SNHLY, CDR2 FYNNEI. With 5 bases removed from V and 2 bases from J, the gap between germline ends came to 7 bases. CDR3 DNA sequence: TGTGCCAGCAGTACTACGGGCAATCAGCCCCAGCATTTT. Its translation is CASSTTGNQPQHF. The full variable domain, with the rest looked up from reference TRBV2 and TRBJ1-5, is EPEVTQTPSHQVTQMGQEVILRCVPISNHLYFYWYRQILGQKVEFLVSFYNNEISEKSEIFDDQFSVERPDGSNFTLKIRSTKLEDSAMYFCASSTTGNQPQHFGDGTRLSIL.

The J gene is TRBJ2-7, the V gene TRBV10-2, with 7 bases aligning to TRBD2. The germline gives CDR1 WSHSY, CDR2 SAAADI. This CDR3 is built from 17 residues. The V and J ends lost 0 bases and 7 bases, in that order; junction bases with no gene match: 15. The CDR3 nucleotides read TGCGCCAGCAGTGAGTCGACGTCGGCGGGAGACCCTGGGGAGCAGTACTTC. Translation: CASSESTSAGDPGEQYF.

The rearrangement links TRBV10-2 to TRBJ2-2, with 8 bases lining up with TRBD2. V was clipped by 3 bases and J by 6 bases; unmatched bases: 6. The CDR3 consists of 15 residues. Germline CDR1 reads WSHSY; CDR2 reads SAAADI. The CDR3 is CASSDQAGAPGELFF. The CDR3 coding sequence is TGCGCCAGCAGTGATCAAGCGGGGGCCCCCGGGGAGCTGTTTTTT.

As DNA, the CDR3 is TGTGCCAGCTCGGGCGGGGCTAGCACAGATACGCAGTATTTT. This gives the protein CASSGGASTDTQYF. V gene TRBV6-6 combines with J gene TRBJ2-3; D might be TRBD2 (6 bases). The CDR3 is 14 residues long. V was shortened by 8 bases and J by 0 bases, with 12 bases between the two germline ends. The germline gives CDR1 MNHNY, CDR2 SVGAGI (reference sequence).

The CDR3, as DNA: TGCAGCGTGGTCCCGCAGCGGGTGAACACTGAAGCTTTCTTT. It specifies CSVVPQRVNTEAFF. The rearrangement uses TRBV29-1 and TRBJ1-1, with no clear D. The V end lost 6 bases, the J end lost 0 bases, and 14 bases lay between the germline ends. Germline V gene sequence: CDR1 SQVTM, CDR2 ANQGSEA. The CDR3 sequence is 14 residues long.

The chain links TRBV25-1 to TRBJ1-1; maybe TRBD1 (5 bases). V was pared by 7 bases and J by 4 bases, with 19 bases between. This CDR3 comprises 15 residues. Germline CDR1 and CDR2: MGHDK and SYGVNS. In nucleotides, the CDR3 is TGTGCCAGCACCACTTACCGACCGGGGGGCACTGAAGCTTTCTTT. It yields the protein CASTTYRPGGTEAFF.

This clone came up once. This sequence joins TRBV13 and TRBJ2-1; TRBD2 matches at 8 bases. The CDR3 length is 12 residues. Trimming cost V 4 bases and J 10 bases; bases outside gene matches: 3. Looked up from germline, CDR1 is PRHDT and CDR2 is FYEKMQ (reference sequence). The CDR3 loop is CASSSGGEEQFF. The CDR3 nucleotides are TGTGCCAGCAGCTCGGGGGGGGAGGAGCAGTTCTTC. Full variable domain (remainder filled in from reference TRBV13 and TRBJ2-1): AAGVIQSPRHLIKEKRETATLKCYPIPRHDTVYWYQQGPGQDPQFLISFYEKMQSDKGSIPDRFSAQQFSDYHSELNMSSLELGDSALYFCASSSGGEEQFFGPGTRLTVL.

The CDR3 DNA sequence: TGTGCCAGCAGCGTAGCCCACAGGGTGGTCGATGAGCAGTTCTTC. This gives the protein CASSVAHRVVDEQFF. This chain connects TRBV9 to TRBJ2-1; the D gene is possibly TRBD1 (6 bases). Germline V gene lookup returns CDR1 SGDLS and CDR2 YYNGEE. This CDR3 contains 15 residues. Trimming removed 0 bases from V and 8 bases from J, with 15 bases in between.

The chain uses TRBV30 and TRBJ1-4; D remains unclear. Per germline, CDR1 GTSNPN and CDR2 SVGIG (reference sequence). This CDR3 is built from 12 residues. V lost 2 bases to trimming and J lost 8 bases, with 9 bases between them. The CDR3 loop is CAWSLLPEKLFF. The CDR3 DNA is TGTGCCTGGAGTCTATTACCCGAAAAACTGTTTTTT.

The CDR3 DNA follows: TGCGCCAGCAGCTTGGGAACAGGGGGCAACGCAGATACGCAGTATTTT. It yields the protein CASSLGTGGNADTQYF. The chain recombines TRBV5-1 with TRBJ2-3; the match to TRBD1 covers 9 bases. V was clipped by 0 bases and J by 4 bases; unmatched bases: 6. This CDR3 is 16 amino acids long. Germline V lookup: CDR1 SGHRS, CDR2 YFSETQ.

The rearrangement joins TRBV7-8 to TRBJ2-6; possibly TRBD2 for D (5 bases). Germline CDR1 and CDR2: SGHVS and FQNEAQ. This CDR3 has 17 residues. V lost 4 bases and J 0 bases, leaving 13 bases between the germline ends. CDR3 in DNA: TGTGCCAGCAGCTCCGTACTAGTCCCCTCTGGGGCCAACGTCCTGACTTTC. Its protein product is CASSSVLVPSGANVLTF.

The V and J genes are TRBV27 and TRBJ1-1; D remains unclear. The CDR3 spans 14 residues. Germline V gene lookup returns CDR1 MNHEY and CDR2 SMNVEV (reference sequence). Trimming took off 4 bases at V and 6 bases at J, with 15 bases between the two ends. The CDR3 spells CASSSSTDKAEAFF. As DNA, the CDR3 is TGTGCCAGCAGTTCCTCGACCGACAAAGCTGAAGCTTTCTTT.

The V call is TRBV5-6, the J call TRBJ2-6, with D tentatively TRBD1 (6 bases). V was clipped by 4 bases and J by 1 base, with 12 bases between them. CDR1 SGHDT and CDR2 YYEEEE come from the germline V gene. This CDR3 is 16 amino acids long. The CDR3 loop is CASSLLGGSGANVLTF. The CDR3 DNA reads as TGTGCCAGCAGCCTGTTAGGGGGTTCTGGGGCCAACGTCCTGACTTTC.

The chain links TRBV4-2 to TRBJ2-5, with D maybe TRBD1 (5 bases). V was trimmed by 4 bases and J by 3 bases, leaving 18 bases between them. Germline CDR1 LGHNA, CDR2 YNFKEQ. This CDR3 contains 16 residues. CDR3 DNA: TGTGCCAGCAGCCTGTTTTTCCCAGGGTACGAAGAGACCCAGTACTTC. Protein: CASSLFFPGYEETQYF.

This clone has just one count. The chain is built from TRBV19 and TRBJ2-3; the D gene is possibly TRBD2 (6 bases). Germline CDR1 and CDR2: LNHDA and SQIVND (reference sequence). Between the trimmed V and J ends, which lost 7 bases and 2 bases, there was a span of 16 bases. The CDR3 is 15 residues long. CDR3 in DNA: TGTGCCAGTAAACGCCCGGGGGATATCACAGATACGCAGTATTTT. It encodes CASKRPGDITDTQYF.

V and J are TRBV4-2 and TRBJ1-2, with TRBD1 as a possible D gene (6 bases). V was shortened by 1 base and J by 4 bases, with 16 bases between the two germline ends. From germline, CDR1 is LGHNA and CDR2 YNFKEQ. CDR3 length equals 16 residues. CDR3 sequence reads: CASSQVLGHSSYGYTF. DNA for the CDR3: TGTGCCAGCAGCCAAGTGTTGGGACACAGCTCCTATGGCTACACCTTC.

The rearrangement links TRBV4-3 to TRBJ1-1; 8 nucleotides match TRBD1. The germline CDR1 and CDR2 sequences are LGHNA and YSLEER. The CDR3 runs to 14 residues. After removal of 4 bases from V and 1 base from J, the junction contained 2 bases not matched to a gene. The CDR3 sequence is CASSLTGGNTEAFF. The DNA for the CDR3 is TGCGCCAGCAGCCTAACAGGGGGGAACACTGAAGCTTTCTTT.